Presented here are 10 T cell receptor beta chains from one specimen sequenced in a study of shared clonotypes between healthy human individuals. Naive CD8 isolation took CD45RO-negative cells positively selected for CCR7 and excluded terminally differentiated effector memory CD45RA+ cells. Assay: immunoSEQ multiplex PCR; the TCRdb copy retains only in-frame clones and omits some. Here the sample spans around 2,000,000 clones, 85% to 95% being singletons. The sequenced sample consisted of naive CD8+ T cells from PBMCs. These receptors all come from a man younger than 30 in good health. Some clones in this sample may be carry-over from other donors' samples.

V and J are TRBV2 and TRBJ2-7; TRBD1 matches 9 bases. Germline CDR1 reads SNHLY; CDR2 reads FYNNEI. The CDR3 extends over 15 amino acids. J lost 1 base, V lost 1 base, and 2 bases had no gene match. CDR3 DNA sequence: TGTGCCAGCAGTGAAGACAGGGGGCAATCCTACGAGCAGTACTTC. This sequence encodes CASSEDRGQSYEQYF. Full variable domain (missing parts from reference TRBV2 and TRBJ2-7): EPEVTQTPSHQVTQMGQEVILRCVPISNHLYFYWYRQILGQKVEFLVSFYNNEISEKSEIFDDQFSVERPDGSNFTLKIRSTKLEDSAMYFCASSEDRGQSYEQYFGPGTRLTVT.

Regarding this clone: The same CDR3 also results from other DNA sequences found in this sample. The chain links TRBV6-5 to TRBJ2-1, with 9 bases matching TRBD2. CDR3 size: 15 residues. V lost 5 bases, J lost 2 bases, and 4 bases stayed unmatched. Per germline, CDR1 MNHEY and CDR2 SVGAGI. The CDR3 nucleotides are TGTGCCAGCAGTCTGGCGGGAGGGCCCTACAATGAGCAGTTCTTC. Translation: CASSLAGGPYNEQFF.

V and J are TRBV28 and TRBJ1-2, with D unresolved. V lost 3 bases and J 8 bases, leaving 13 bases between the germline ends. The CDR3 contains 13 residues. Germline V CDR1 and CDR2: MDHEN, SYDVKM. Here the CDR3 DNA reads TGTGCCAGCAGTTTCGGCGAGAACCAGGGCTACACCTTC. This gives the protein CASSFGENQGYTF.

The chain employs TRBV29-1 and TRBJ1-3, with 7 bases that match TRBD1. This CDR3 has 15 residues. The ends lost 0 bases at V and 8 bases at J; junction bases unmatched: 10. Germline-derived CDR1 and CDR2 are SQVTM and ANQGSEA. CDR3 sequence reads: CSVEDRGQGEDTIYF. Here the CDR3 DNA reads TGCAGCGTTGAAGATAGGGGCCAGGGGGAGGACACCATATATTTT.

The V and J genes are TRBV7-3 and TRBJ2-1; 9 bases are shared with TRBD1. V trimming: 4 bases; J trimming: 12 bases; junction bases outside the gene matches: 10. Germline-derived CDR1 and CDR2 are SGHTA and FQGTGA. This CDR3 is 14 amino acids long. The CDR3 sequence is CASSSGTGPRGQFF. The CDR3 DNA follows: TGTGCCAGCAGCTCCGGGACAGGGCCAAGGGGGCAGTTCTTC.

The chain recombines TRBV14 with TRBJ2-2; 10 bases are shared with TRBD2. The ends lost 1 base at V and 5 bases at J; junction bases unmatched: 1. Germline CDR1 is SGHDN and CDR2 is FVKESK. This CDR3 comprises 15 residues. This CDR3 reads CASSQALAGTGELFF. The CDR3 DNA reads TGTGCCAGCAGCCAAGCACTAGCGGGGACCGGGGAGCTGTTTTTT.

In this sample, this clone turned up once. The CDR3 DNA follows: TGTGCCAGCAGCTTAGAAAGGTCAGGGGAGGGCTACGAGCAGTACTTC. Translation: CASSLERSGEGYEQYF. The rearrangement uses TRBV7-2 and TRBJ2-7, with D possibly being TRBD2 (7 bases). CDR1 is SGHTA and CDR2 is FQGNSA in the germline V gene. The V gene lost 1 base and the J gene lost 3 bases, with 16 bases spanning the gap. This CDR3 spans 16 amino acids.

The rearrangement joins TRBV7-2 to TRBJ2-2; no reliable D call. The CDR3 extends over 14 amino acids. The V and J ends lost 5 bases and 9 bases respectively, with 16 bases between them. Germline V gene lookup returns CDR1 SGHTA and CDR2 FQGNSA. The CDR3 coding sequence is TGTGCCAGCAGCCCCCCCGACTCGGCCTGGGAGCTGTTTTTT. Protein sequence: CASSPPDSAWELFF.

The rearrangement joins TRBV7-9 to TRBJ2-1; D might be TRBD2 (6 bases). The germline V gene has CDR1 SEHNR and CDR2 FQNEAQ (reference sequence). Deletions cut 1 base from V and 5 bases from J, with 12 bases between. CDR3 size: 15 residues. For the CDR3, the DNA is TGTGCCAGCAGCTTAGGAGCGGGCCTTCACAATGAGCAGTTCTTC. Protein product: CASSLGAGLHNEQFF.

V usage is TRBV28 and J usage is TRBJ1-6; possibly TRBD1 for D (5 bases). Trimming took off 3 bases at V and 10 bases at J, with 16 bases between the two ends. Germline CDR1 and CDR2: MDHEN and SYDVKM. The CDR3 totals 15 residues. Written as DNA, the CDR3 is TGTGCCAGCAGTTTCCAGCCAGGGCTGGGCTCACCCCTCCACTTT. It encodes CASSFQPGLGSPLHF. Together with reference TRBV28 and TRBJ1-6, the CDR3 gives the full variable domain: DVKVTQSSRYLVKRTGEKVFLECVQDMDHENMFWYRQDPGLGLRLIYFSYDVKMKEKGDIPEGYSVSREKKERFSLILESASTNQTSMYLCASSFQPGLGSPLHFGNGTRLTVT.